Below are 14 T cell receptor beta chains sequenced from a single sample in a study of breast tumors, draining lymph nodes, adjacent tissues. TCRdb recomputed calls from the multiplex PCR reads with MiXCR, one row per CDR3 protein. Of about 35,000 distinct CDR3 sequences in the sample, 35% to 45% were seen once. The sequenced sample consisted of breast tumor tissue. These receptors were obtained from a female donor with breast cancer. Some clones in this sample may be carry-over from other donors' samples.

The table lists this clonotype with many counts. V usage is TRBV24-1 and J usage is TRBJ2-7; D ambiguous. V was clipped by 9 bases and J by 0 bases, with 11 bases between them. This CDR3 has 13 amino acids. Per the germline V gene, CDR1 is KGHDR and CDR2 is SFDVKD. The chain's CDR3 is CATGDIDSYEQYF. DNA for the CDR3: TGTGCCACCGGCGACATAGACTCCTACGAGCAGTACTTC.

At least ten counts were recorded for this clonotype. V gene TRBV12-3 or TRBV12-4 combines with J gene TRBJ2-1; either TRBD1 or TRBD2 may fit D (5 bases each). The length of the CDR3 is 13 residues. V lost 7 bases and J 4 bases, leaving 11 bases between the germline ends. The CDR3 DNA reads as TGTGCCAGCATGGGGACCTTTTACAATGAGCAGTTCTTC. It specifies CASMGTFYNEQFF.

This clonotype was seen repeatedly, ten times or more. This chain links TRBV5-1 with TRBJ2-1; D is uncertain. Per germline, CDR1 SGHRS and CDR2 YFSETQ. The CDR3 spans 16 residues. V was pared by 1 base and J by 0 bases, with 11 bases between. As DNA, the CDR3 is TGCGCCAGCAGCTTGTATGCATCCAGCTCCTACAATGAGCAGTTCTTC. Its translation is CASSLYASSSYNEQFF.

The sample holds many counts of this clonotype. For the CDR3, the DNA is TGCGCCAGCAGCATCAACGAAGGGACCGGGGAGCTGTTTTTT. This encodes CASSINEGTGELFF. The J gene is TRBJ2-2, the V gene TRBV5-1; D is ambiguous. The CDR3 extends over 14 amino acids. Germline values: CDR1 SGHRS, CDR2 YFSETQ. The germline V and J ends were trimmed by 4 bases and 5 bases, with 12 bases remaining between them. The variable domain in full, with the rest retrieved from reference TRBV5-1 and TRBJ2-2, is KAGVTQTPRYLIKTRGQQVTLSCSPISGHRSVSWYQQTPGQGLQFLFEYFSETQRNKGNFPGRFSGRQFSNSRSEMNVSTLELGDSALYLCASSINEGTGELFFGEGSRLTVL.

This clonotype was counted many times. V usage is TRBV12-3 or TRBV12-4 and J usage is TRBJ2-1; 8 bases line up with TRBD1. V lost 6 bases and J lost 7; bases outside the gene matches: 5. The CDR3 contains 13 residues. The CDR3 sequence is CASRRTGSNEQFF. The CDR3 nucleotides read TGTGCCAGCAGGCGGACAGGGAGTAATGAGCAGTTCTTC.

The CDR3 loop is CASSRRGTYEQYF. CDR3 nucleotides: TGTGCCAGTAGCAGGAGGGGGACCTACGAGCAGTACTTC. The rearrangement joins TRBV19 to TRBJ2-7; D may match TRBD1 or TRBD2 (6 bases each). V was clipped by 6 bases and J by 2 bases, with 11 bases between them. Germline loops: CDR1 LNHDA, CDR2 SQIVND (reference sequence). The CDR3 length is 13 residues.

This clonotype has at least ten counts. The rearrangement links TRBV6-2 or TRBV6-3 to TRBJ2-7; the D is unclear. The V gene lost 3 bases and the J gene lost 6 bases, with 9 bases spanning the gap. Germline loops: CDR1 MNHEY, CDR2 SVGEGT. CDR3 length: 12 amino acids. The CDR3 nucleotides read TGTGCCAGCAGTTATAAAGATTCCGAGCAGTACTTC. It is translated as CASSYKDSEQYF.

This clonotype has a count of ten or more. CDR3 amino acids: CASRGTGGAEKLFF. CDR3 in DNA: TGTGCCAGCAGAGGGACAGGTGGTGCGGAAAAACTGTTTTTT. The J gene is TRBJ1-4, the V gene TRBV6-1, with 8 bases aligning to TRBD1. From germline, CDR1 is MNHNS and CDR2 SASEGT. Trimming removed 6 bases from V and 8 bases from J; junction bases left unmatched: 8. There are 14 residues in the CDR3.

This clonotype was counted a few times. The J gene is TRBJ2-2, the V gene TRBV27; the match to TRBD2 covers 9 bases. This CDR3 is built from 17 residues. The junction had 14 bases not matched to a gene; V was cut back by 5 bases and J by 7 bases. Looked up from germline, CDR1 is MNHEY and CDR2 is SMNVEV (reference sequence). The chain's CDR3 is CASSPRAGGPLGGELFF. In nucleotides, the CDR3 is TGTGCCAGCAGTCCCCGGGCGGGAGGGCCCCTCGGCGGGGAGCTGTTTTTT.

This clonotype has a count of ten or more. The chain combines TRBV24-1 with TRBJ2-3; either TRBD1 or TRBD2 may fit D (5 bases each). The germline V and J ends were trimmed by 3 bases and 0 bases, with 9 bases remaining between them. This CDR3 is built from 15 residues. Germline V gives CDR1 KGHDR, CDR2 SFDVKD. In DNA form, the CDR3 reads TGTGCCACCAGTGATGAGGGGCTTAGCACAGATACGCAGTATTTT. The encoded protein is CATSDEGLSTDTQYF.

This clonotype was detected many times. This chain's CDR3 is CASSLVGTSGGSTDTQYF. The CDR3 bases are TGTGCCAGCAGCTTAGTAGGTACTAGCGGTGGGTCCACAGATACGCAGTATTTT. This chain uses TRBV7-6 with TRBJ2-3, with 8 bases fitting TRBD2. The germline V gene encodes CDR1 SGHVS and CDR2 FNYEAQ. The CDR3 runs to 18 residues. After removal of 1 base from V and 2 bases from J, the junction contained 11 bases not matched to a gene.

This chain links TRBV7-9 with TRBJ2-7; TRBD2 might be the D (6 bases). Germline CDR1 reads SEHNR; CDR2 reads FQNEAQ (reference sequence). CDR3 length equals 16 residues. Trimming took 8 bases from V and 0 from J, leaving 20 bases between them. The CDR3 DNA sequence: TGTGCCAGCTTCGGGGGTGCACCTCCGTGCTCCTACGAGCAGTACTTC. Translated: CASFGGAPPCSYEQYF.

This clonotype was seen ten or more times. The V gene is TRBV19, the J gene TRBJ2-1; possibly TRBD1 or TRBD2 for D (5 bases each). Germline V CDR1 and CDR2: LNHDA, SQIVND (reference sequence). Trimming left V 3 bases short and J 0 bases short, with 9 bases between. This CDR3 is built from 15 residues. CDR3 sequence (DNA): TGTGCCAGTAGTATGGGACCGGGCTCCTACAATGAGCAGTTCTTC. Amino acid sequence: CASSMGPGSYNEQFF.

This chain connects TRBV27 to TRBJ2-7; D is perhaps TRBD2 (6 bases). Per germline, CDR1 MNHEY and CDR2 SMNVEV (reference sequence). V was pared by 8 bases and J by 3 bases, with 17 bases between. The CDR3 has 14 amino acids. In nucleotides, the CDR3 is TGTGCCAGCGCCCGGACTACGCTCTTCTACGAGCAGTACTTC. Protein: CASARTTLFYEQYF.